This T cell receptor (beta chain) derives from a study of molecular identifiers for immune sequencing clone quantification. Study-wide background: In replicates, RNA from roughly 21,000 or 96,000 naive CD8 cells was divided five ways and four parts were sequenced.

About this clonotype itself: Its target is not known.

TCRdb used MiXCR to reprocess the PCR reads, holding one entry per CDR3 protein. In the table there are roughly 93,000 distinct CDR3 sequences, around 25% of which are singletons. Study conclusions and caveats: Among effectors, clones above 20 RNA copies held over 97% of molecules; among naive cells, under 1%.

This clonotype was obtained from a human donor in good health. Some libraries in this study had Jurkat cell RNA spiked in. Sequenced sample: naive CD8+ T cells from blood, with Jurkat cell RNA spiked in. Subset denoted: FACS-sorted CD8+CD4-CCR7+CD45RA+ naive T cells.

The CDR3 sequence is CASSQGPRFANYGYTF. In DNA form, the CDR3 reads TGCGCCAGCAGCCAAGGACCGCGATTCGCTAACTATGGCTACACCTTC. The chain carries TRBV4-1 and TRBJ1-2; no clear D gene. Between the trimmed V and J ends, which lost 1 base and 0 bases, there was a span of 12 bases. CDR3 length: 16 amino acids. Germline-derived CDR1 and CDR2 are MGHRA and YSYEKL.